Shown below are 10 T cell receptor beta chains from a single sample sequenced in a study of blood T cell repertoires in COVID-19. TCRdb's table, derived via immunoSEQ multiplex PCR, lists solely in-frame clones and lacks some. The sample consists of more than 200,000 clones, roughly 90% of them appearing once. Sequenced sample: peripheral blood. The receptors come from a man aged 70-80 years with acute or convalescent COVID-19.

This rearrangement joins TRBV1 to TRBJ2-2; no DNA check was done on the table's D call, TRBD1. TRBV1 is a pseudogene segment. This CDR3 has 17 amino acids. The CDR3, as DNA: TGCACCAGCAGCCAAGGCAGGGGGCTTTTGTGCACCGGGGAGCTGTTTTTT. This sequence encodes CTSSQGRGLLCTGELFF.

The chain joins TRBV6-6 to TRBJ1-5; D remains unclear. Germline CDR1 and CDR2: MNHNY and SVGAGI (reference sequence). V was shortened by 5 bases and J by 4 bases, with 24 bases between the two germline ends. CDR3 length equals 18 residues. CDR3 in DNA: TGTGCCAGCAGTCCGGAGATCCCCGGGCGGGCGAGGAATCAGCCCCAGCATTTT. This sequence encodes CASSPEIPGRARNQPQHF.

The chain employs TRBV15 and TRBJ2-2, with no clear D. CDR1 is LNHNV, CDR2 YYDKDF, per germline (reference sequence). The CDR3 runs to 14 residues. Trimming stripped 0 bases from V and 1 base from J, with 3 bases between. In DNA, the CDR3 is TGTGCCACCAGCAGAGACCTGAACACCGGGGAGCTGTTTTTT. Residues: CATSRDLNTGELFF. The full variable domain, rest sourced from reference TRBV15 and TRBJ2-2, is DAMVIQNPRYQVTQFGKPVTLSCSQTLNHNVMYWYQQKSSQAPKLLFHYYDKDFNNEADTPDNFQSRRPNTSFCFLDIRSPGLGDTAMYLCATSRDLNTGELFFGEGSRLTVL.

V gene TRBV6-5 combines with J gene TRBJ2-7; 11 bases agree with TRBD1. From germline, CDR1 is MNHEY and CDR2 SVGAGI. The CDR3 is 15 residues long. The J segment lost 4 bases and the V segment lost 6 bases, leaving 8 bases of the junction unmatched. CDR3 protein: CASRPGTGGSYEQYF. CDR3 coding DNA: TGTGCCAGCAGACCCGGGACAGGGGGATCTTACGAGCAGTACTTC.

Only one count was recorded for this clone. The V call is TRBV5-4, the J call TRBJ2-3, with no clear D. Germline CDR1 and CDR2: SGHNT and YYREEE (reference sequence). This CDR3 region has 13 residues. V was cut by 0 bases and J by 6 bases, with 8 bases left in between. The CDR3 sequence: CASSLVAEDTQYF. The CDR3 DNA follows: TGTGCCAGCAGCTTGGTCGCGGAGGATACGCAGTATTTT.

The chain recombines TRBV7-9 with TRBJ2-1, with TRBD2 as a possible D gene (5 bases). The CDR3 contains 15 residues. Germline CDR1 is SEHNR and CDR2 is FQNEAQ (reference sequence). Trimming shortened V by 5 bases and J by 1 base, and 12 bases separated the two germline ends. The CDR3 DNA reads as TGTGCCAGCAGCAGTAGCGAGAGATCCTACAATGAGCAGTTCTTC. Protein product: CASSSSERSYNEQFF.

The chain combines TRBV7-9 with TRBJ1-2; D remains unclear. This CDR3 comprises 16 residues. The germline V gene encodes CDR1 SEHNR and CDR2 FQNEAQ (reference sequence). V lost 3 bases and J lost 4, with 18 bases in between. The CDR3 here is CASSLYGLSGSYGYTF. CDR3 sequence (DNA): TGTGCCAGCAGCTTGTATGGATTGAGCGGTAGCTATGGCTACACCTTC. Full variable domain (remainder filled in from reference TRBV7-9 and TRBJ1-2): DTGVSQNPRHKITKRGQNVTFRCDPISEHNRLYWYRQTLGQGPEFLTYFQNEAQLEKSRLLSDRFSAERPKGSFSTLEIQRTEQGDSAMYLCASSLYGLSGSYGYTFGSGTRLTVV.

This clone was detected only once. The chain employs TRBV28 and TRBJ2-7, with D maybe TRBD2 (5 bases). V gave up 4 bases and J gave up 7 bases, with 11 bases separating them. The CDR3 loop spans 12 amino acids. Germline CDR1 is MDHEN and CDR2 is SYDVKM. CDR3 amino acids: CASSSAGMEQYF. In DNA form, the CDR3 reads TGTGCCAGCAGTTCTGCCGGGATGGAGCAGTACTTC.

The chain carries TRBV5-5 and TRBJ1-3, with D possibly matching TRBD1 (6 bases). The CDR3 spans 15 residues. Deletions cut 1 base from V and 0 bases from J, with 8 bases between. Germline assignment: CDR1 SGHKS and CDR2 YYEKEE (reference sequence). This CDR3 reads CASSLWTDSGNTIYF. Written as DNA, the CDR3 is TGTGCCAGCAGCTTGTGGACAGACTCTGGAAACACCATATATTTT.

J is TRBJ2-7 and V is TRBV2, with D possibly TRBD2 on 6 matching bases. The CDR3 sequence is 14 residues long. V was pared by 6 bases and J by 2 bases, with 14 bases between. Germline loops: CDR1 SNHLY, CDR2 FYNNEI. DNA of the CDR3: TGTGCCAGCAGCCGGGACTGGCAAACCTACGAGCAGTACTTC. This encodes CASSRDWQTYEQYF.